The T cell receptor beta chain under discussion was sequenced for a study of shared T cell receptors in the human thymus. Germline V lookup: CDR1 SGDLS, CDR2 YYNGEE. This CDR3 is built from 17 residues. Trimming pared 3 bases from V and 2 bases from J, leaving 18 bases between. The protocol was immunoSEQ multiplex PCR, while the TCRdb copy is restricted to in-frame clones and leaves out a portion. The table has hundreds of thousands of clones, approximately 95% seen once. This sequence originates from a human donor. This chain uses TRBV9 with TRBJ1-5, with D possibly TRBD1 on 5 matching bases. The sample consisted of thymocytes. CDR3 sequence: CASSGGGGIGGNQPQHF. DNA for the CDR3: TGTGCCAGCAGCGGAGGCGGGGGGATCGGGGGCAATCAGCCCCAGCATTTT.